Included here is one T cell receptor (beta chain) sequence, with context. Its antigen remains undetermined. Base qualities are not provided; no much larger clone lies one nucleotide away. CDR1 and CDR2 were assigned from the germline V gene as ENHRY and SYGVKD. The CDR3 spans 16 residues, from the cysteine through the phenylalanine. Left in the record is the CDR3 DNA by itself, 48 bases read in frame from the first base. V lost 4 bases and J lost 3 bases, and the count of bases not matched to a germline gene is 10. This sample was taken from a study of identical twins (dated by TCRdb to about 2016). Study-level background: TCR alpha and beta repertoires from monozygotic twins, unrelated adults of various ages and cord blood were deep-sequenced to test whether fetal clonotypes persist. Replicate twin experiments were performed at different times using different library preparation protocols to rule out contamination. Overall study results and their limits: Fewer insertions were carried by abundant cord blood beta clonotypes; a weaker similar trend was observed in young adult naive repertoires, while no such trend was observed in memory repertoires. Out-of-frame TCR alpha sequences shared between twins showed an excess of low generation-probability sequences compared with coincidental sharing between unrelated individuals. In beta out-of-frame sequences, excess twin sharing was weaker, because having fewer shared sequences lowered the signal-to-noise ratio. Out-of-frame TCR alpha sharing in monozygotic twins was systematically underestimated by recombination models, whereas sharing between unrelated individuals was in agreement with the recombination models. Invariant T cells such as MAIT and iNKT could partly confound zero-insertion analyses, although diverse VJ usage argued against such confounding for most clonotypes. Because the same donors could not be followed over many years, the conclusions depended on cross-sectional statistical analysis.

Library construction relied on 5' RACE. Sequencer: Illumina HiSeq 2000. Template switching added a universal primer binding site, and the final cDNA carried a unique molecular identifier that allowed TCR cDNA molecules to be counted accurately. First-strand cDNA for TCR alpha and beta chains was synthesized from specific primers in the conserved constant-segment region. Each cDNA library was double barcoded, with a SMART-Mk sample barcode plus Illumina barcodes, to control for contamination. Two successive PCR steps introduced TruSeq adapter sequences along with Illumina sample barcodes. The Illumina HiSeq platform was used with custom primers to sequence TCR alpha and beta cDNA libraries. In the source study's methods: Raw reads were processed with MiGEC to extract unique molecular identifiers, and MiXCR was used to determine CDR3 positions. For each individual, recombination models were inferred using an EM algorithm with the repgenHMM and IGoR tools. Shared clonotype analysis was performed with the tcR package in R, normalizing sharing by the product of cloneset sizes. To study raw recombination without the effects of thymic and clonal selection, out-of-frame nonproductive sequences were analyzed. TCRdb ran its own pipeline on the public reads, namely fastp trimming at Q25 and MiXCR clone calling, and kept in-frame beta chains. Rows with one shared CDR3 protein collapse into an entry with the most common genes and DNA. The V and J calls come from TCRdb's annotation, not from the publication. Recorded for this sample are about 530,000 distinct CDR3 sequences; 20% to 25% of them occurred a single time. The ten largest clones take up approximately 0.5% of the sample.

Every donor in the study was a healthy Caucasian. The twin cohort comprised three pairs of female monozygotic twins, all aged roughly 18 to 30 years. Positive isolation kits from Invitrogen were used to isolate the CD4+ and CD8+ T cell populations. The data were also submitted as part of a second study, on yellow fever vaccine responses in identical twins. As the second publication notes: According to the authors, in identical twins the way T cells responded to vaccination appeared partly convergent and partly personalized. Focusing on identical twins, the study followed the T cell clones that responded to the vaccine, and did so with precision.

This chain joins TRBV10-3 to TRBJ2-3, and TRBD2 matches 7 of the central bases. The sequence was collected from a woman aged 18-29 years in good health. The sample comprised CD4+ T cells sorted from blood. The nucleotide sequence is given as TGTGCCATCAGTGGAGTTGGCGGGAGTAGGACAGATACGCAGTATTTT. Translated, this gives CAISGVGGSRTDTQYF.